This T cell receptor (beta chain) was observed in a study of T cells in Graves' hyperthyroidism and ophthalmopathy. TCR beta CDR3 regions were amplified from RNA transcripts. With the HTBI primer set, the TCR CDR3 went through a first round of RT-PCR. Each CDR3 protein gets one entry after TCRdb re-called the multiplex PCR reads with MiXCR. Of approximately 560,000 distinct CDR3 sequences listed, 15% to 18% were seen once; the top ten hold under 7.5%. There are many counts of this clonotype. The CDR3 runs to 14 residues. Germline CDR1 is KGHDR and CDR2 is SFDVKD. V gave up 8 bases and J gave up 1 base, with 10 bases separating them.

The sequenced sample was blood. The rearrangement joins TRBV24-1 to TRBJ2-2; D is perhaps TRBD1 (6 bases). The receptor was isolated from a woman in her 30s with Graves' hyperthyroidism. The CDR3, as DNA: TGTGCCACCACTGGGACACAGAACACCGGGGAGCTGTTTTTT. Encoded protein: CATTGTQNTGELFF.